This T cell receptor (beta chain) was profiled in a study of control samples from healthy donors and cancer patients. CDR3 length: 16 residues. Trimming at V came to 6 bases and at J to 4 bases, leaving 9 bases not matched to a gene. Per the germline V gene, CDR1 is SEHNR and CDR2 is FQNEAQ (reference sequence). Generated by immunoSEQ multiplex PCR, the TCRdb table keeps only in-frame clones and is missing some. The sample lists about 150,000 clones, roughly 93% occurring once. Sequencing was carried out using blood. This chain uses TRBV7-9 with TRBJ2-5, with TRBD2 identical over 12 bases. The receptor comes from a man over 45 in good health. CDR3 protein: CASSLSSGRAGETQYF. The CDR3 DNA follows: TGTGCCAGCAGTCTTTCTAGCGGGAGGGCCGGAGAGACCCAGTACTTC.